This T cell receptor (beta chain) was observed in a study of shared clonotypes between healthy human individuals. Replicate PCRs run on sorted subsets employed around 200 ng DNA, 30,000 to 35,000 T cell genomes. Clones were read by immunoSEQ multiplex PCR, and TCRdb kept only the in-frame ones, dropping some. Of 2,100,000 or so clones listed, approximately 96% are singletons. Study outcomes and limitations: Larger estimated richness was generally seen in naive subsets than in memory subsets. The small donor group covered limited genetic and exposure diversity.

V gave up 5 bases and J gave up 5 bases, with 12 bases separating them. From germline, CDR1 is GTSNPN and CDR2 SVGIG (reference sequence). This CDR3 contains 12 residues. As for this clone: Its antigen remains unknown.

The V and J genes are TRBV30 and TRBJ1-1; D ambiguous. The sample was naive CD4+ T cells sorted from blood. Subset noted: CD45RA+ positively selected. This clonotype originated in a man aged 18 to 29 in good health. The CDR3 region is CAWPDRGTEAFF. CDR3 DNA sequence: TGTGCCTGGCCCGACCGGGGAACTGAAGCTTTCTTT.